The TCR beta chain described here comes from a study of blood T cells in healthy people across ages. Primed by a sample-barcoded 5' primer and a J-beta primer mix, a second PCR proceeded for about 6 to 12 cycles. A template-switch adaptor with 12 random nucleotides tagged each cDNA molecule. From the 5' RACE reads, TCRdb called clonotypes with MiXCR, one entry per CDR3 protein. The table shows more than 800,000 distinct CDR3 sequences, with 29% occurring only once. A word on this clonotype: This may come from a read error, since a much larger clone is one base off.

Donor samples were obtained from healthy Caucasian individuals from Russia, aged 6 to 90. Germline values: CDR1 SEHNR, CDR2 FQNEAQ (reference sequence). The CDR3 sequence is 15 residues long. This receptor was obtained from a woman older than 75 in good health. Input material: blood. V usage is TRBV7-9 and J usage is TRBJ1-2; unclear D gene. The CDR3 here is CASNLVRVFNYGYTF. CDR3 coding DNA: TGTGCCAGCAACTTAGTGCGCGTTTTTAACTATGGCTACACCTTC.